This T cell receptor (beta chain) was sequenced during a study of cytomegalovirus exposure and HLA in healthy donors. Study details: Earlier work reported 117 million unique TCR beta sequences from 150 million to 200 million T cells. In terms of ancestry, the Caucasian-associated cluster contained 75% to 85% of the 350 to 450 genotyped donors. Study-wide points: The authors judged a highly shared variant cluster likely a sequencing artifact. The authors confirmed in vitro that a few CMV-associated chains were specific for CMV antigens.

Both 60 Vbeta primers and 13 Jbeta primers went into the PCR. Data came from immunoSEQ multiplex PCR; TCRdb stores just in-frame clones and leaves some out. The sample lists under 150,000 clones, about 71% seen once, with about 2.7% in the top ten. In germline, CDR1 is SGHNT, CDR2 YYREEE (reference sequence). V lost 0 bases and J lost 5; bases outside the gene matches: 9. CDR3 length: 18 residues. In regard to this clone: Its cognate antigen is unknown.

This sequence was found in an older woman in good health and CMV-seropositive. Sample: PBMCs. The rearrangement joins TRBV5-4 to TRBJ2-5, with 14 positions matching TRBD2. CDR3 amino acids: CASSLETSGGAVWETQYF. The DNA of the CDR3 is TGTGCCAGCAGCTTGGAGACTAGCGGGGGGGCCGTATGGGAGACCCAGTACTTC.